Below, 29 T cell receptor beta chains from the same sample are listed, as sequenced in a study of shared clonotypes between healthy human individuals (dated by TCRdb to the early 2020s). Library construction relied on the immunoSEQ multiplex PCR assay. The table comes from immuneACCESS by way of TCRdb, which keeps in-frame sequences with V and J called. Part of the clones is missing from these tables; in studies checked, under half for an unresolved V gene and the rest for unknown reasons. Within this sample are about 710,000 clones, with around 73% of them counted one time only. More than 1.5% of the sample goes to the ten largest clones. The sequenced material came from memory CD4+ T cells sorted from blood. Sample cell subset or site, as interpreted from the label and publication: CD45RA-negative fraction. The receptor set was obtained from a woman aged 30 to 39 in good health.

This sequence joins TRBV5-1 and TRBJ1-2; no clear D. V gave up 4 bases and J gave up 4 bases, with 14 bases separating them. The CDR3 spans 14 residues. CDR1 SGHRS and CDR2 YFSETQ come from the germline V gene. CDR3 in DNA: TGCGCCAGCAGCCCCCGACCTGAGGGCTATGGCTACACCTTC. Amino acid sequence: CASSPRPEGYGYTF.

The V call is TRBV15, the J call TRBJ1-1; unclear D gene. CDR3 length: 13 amino acids. From germline, CDR1 is LNHNV and CDR2 YYDKDF (reference sequence). Trimming shortened V by 4 bases and J by 5 bases, and 11 bases separated the two germline ends. The CDR3 protein is CATSTEVGTEAFF. The CDR3 DNA reads TGTGCCACCAGCACCGAGGTGGGAACTGAAGCTTTCTTT.

This clone was seen a handful of times. The gene calls are TRBV7-7 and TRBJ2-5; 9 bases are a match to TRBD1. After removal of 1 base from V and 1 base from J, the junction contained 4 bases not matched to a gene. Per the germline V gene, CDR1 is SSHAT and CDR2 is FNYEAQ (reference sequence). This CDR3 is built from 16 residues. CDR3 nucleotides: TGTGCCAGCAGCTTAGGCGGGACAGGGCCCCAAGAGACCCAGTACTTC. Translating gives CASSLGGTGPQETQYF.

This chain joins TRBV2 and TRBJ1-1, with a tentative D call TRBD1 (6 bases). Trimming took off 8 bases at V and 4 bases at J, with 17 bases between the two ends. CDR1 is SNHLY and CDR2 is FYNNEI in the germline V gene. The CDR3 covers 14 residues. Here the CDR3 reads CASGGTSGGTEAFF. CDR3 bases: TGTGCCAGCGGAGGGACATCGGGCGGCACTGAAGCTTTCTTT. Combining the CDR3 with reference TRBV2 and TRBJ1-1 gives the whole variable domain EPEVTQTPSHQVTQMGQEVILRCVPISNHLYFYWYRQILGQKVEFLVSFYNNEISEKSEIFDDQFSVERPDGSNFTLKIRSTKLEDSAMYFCASGGTSGGTEAFFGQGTRLTVV.

This rearrangement joins TRBV5-1 to TRBJ1-5, with D maybe TRBD1 (5 bases). The CDR3 runs 14 residues. The germline V gene encodes CDR1 SGHRS and CDR2 YFSETQ. V was trimmed by 3 bases and J by 7 bases, leaving 14 bases between them. For the CDR3, the DNA is TGCGCCAGCAGCTGGGACTCTATGGAGCAGCCCCAGCATTTT. Residues: CASSWDSMEQPQHF.

This clone was seen more than once but under ten times. Here the CDR3 reads CAWSVAGIRETQYF. The DNA for the CDR3 is TGTGCCTGGAGTGTCGCGGGAATCAGGGAGACGCAGTATTTT. The chain combines TRBV30 with TRBJ2-3, with a weak D call TRBD2 (6 bases). This CDR3 spans 14 amino acids. Germline assignment: CDR1 GTSNPN and CDR2 SVGIG (reference sequence). The ends were cut back, 0 bases at V and 9 bases at J, with 16 bases in the middle.

This clone was observed a handful of times. V gene TRBV28 combines with J gene TRBJ1-2; 8 bases fit TRBD1. CDR3 length equals 14 residues. Germline V gene data show CDR1 as MDHEN and CDR2 as SYDVKM. V trimming: 5 bases; J trimming: 8 bases; junction bases outside the gene matches: 10. CDR3 in amino acids: CASSAPRTGRGYTF. The DNA of the CDR3 is TGTGCCAGCAGTGCACCTCGGACAGGGAGGGGCTACACCTTC.

The CDR3 sequence: CASSFGIQETQYF. CDR3 nucleotide sequence: TGTGCCAGCAGCTTCGGGATTCAAGAGACCCAGTACTTC. The chain couples TRBV5-6 to TRBJ2-5, with D possibly matching TRBD2 (5 bases). V dropped 2 bases and J dropped 2 bases, with 7 bases sitting between them. CDR3 length equals 13 residues. Germline V gene lookup returns CDR1 SGHDT and CDR2 YYEEEE.

The rearrangement links TRBV29-1 to TRBJ2-7, with 7 bases aligning to TRBD1. The ends lost 6 bases at V and 2 bases at J; junction bases unmatched: 4. The germline V gene has CDR1 SQVTM and CDR2 ANQGSEA. CDR3 length: 12 residues. The chain's CDR3 is CSVGTAAYEQYF. CDR3 coding DNA: TGCAGCGTCGGGACAGCGGCCTACGAGCAGTACTTC.

The chain is built from TRBV30 and TRBJ1-3; the D gene is possibly TRBD1 (5 bases). Trimming cost V 4 bases and J 7 bases, with 17 bases left between them. The CDR3 length is 14 residues. The V gene's germline CDR1 is GTSNPN and CDR2 SVGIG (reference sequence). The CDR3 DNA sequence: TGTGCCTGGACGGAGGGGCCTCATCGGAACACCATATATTTT. Residues: CAWTEGPHRNTIYF.

This clone was observed a single time. This chain connects TRBV6-5 to TRBJ2-7; D may be TRBD1 or TRBD2 (7 bases each). Germline assignment: CDR1 MNHEY and CDR2 SVGAGI. Trimming took off 6 bases at V and 7 bases at J, with 16 bases between the two ends. CDR3 length: 13 residues. This chain's CDR3 is CASRTGTAGEQYF. The DNA for the CDR3 is TGTGCCAGCAGAACAGGGACAGCGGGGGAGCAGTACTTC.

J is TRBJ2-3 and V is TRBV27; D is ambiguous. Germline CDR1 is MNHEY and CDR2 is SMNVEV (reference sequence). The CDR3 spans 14 residues. The V end was cut by 2 bases, the J end by 4 bases, with 10 bases between. This CDR3 reads CASSLTPVADTQYF. In nucleotides, the CDR3 is TGTGCCAGCAGTTTAACCCCGGTGGCAGATACGCAGTATTTT.

The chain is built from TRBV19 and TRBJ2-2, with TRBD1 matching over 9 bases. Germline V CDR1 and CDR2: LNHDA, SQIVND (reference sequence). The CDR3 is 17 residues long. Trimming removed 0 bases from V and 5 bases from J; junction bases left unmatched: 7. Written as DNA, the CDR3 is TGTGCCAGTAGTATAGACCCCAGGACAGGGGAGACCGGGGAGCTGTTTTTT. Protein: CASSIDPRTGETGELFF. Complete variable domain (other parts from reference TRBV19 and TRBJ2-2): DGGITQSPKYLFRKEGQNVTLSCEQNLNHDAMYWYRQDPGQGLRLIYYSQIVNDFQKGDIAEGYSVSREKKESFPLTVTSAQKNPTAFYLCASSIDPRTGETGELFFGEGSRLTVL.

With regard to this clone: Other DNA sequences within the sample encode an identical CDR3. V is TRBV19 and J is TRBJ2-3; 8 nucleotides line up with TRBD1. There are 14 residues in the CDR3. CDR1 and CDR2 from the germline V gene are LNHDA and SQIVND (reference sequence). V lost 6 bases to trimming and J lost 0 bases; unmatched junction nucleotides: 2. CDR3 DNA: TGTGCCAGTAGCAGGACAGGGAGCACAGATACGCAGTATTTT. It translates to CASSRTGSTDTQYF.

The chain uses TRBV5-1 and TRBJ2-1, with 15 bases fitting TRBD2. Germline V gives CDR1 SGHRS, CDR2 YFSETQ. The CDR3 has 15 residues. The ends lost 2 bases at V and 8 bases at J; junction bases unmatched: 2. The CDR3, as DNA: TGCGCCAGCAGCTTTGGACTAGCGGGAGGGGATGAGCAGTTCTTC. Its translation: CASSFGLAGGDEQFF.

J is TRBJ2-7 and V is TRBV7-9; D possibly corresponds to TRBD1 (6 bases). V dropped 5 bases and J dropped 2 bases, with 13 bases sitting between them. This CDR3 has 14 amino acids. The germline V gene encodes CDR1 SEHNR and CDR2 FQNEAQ (reference sequence). CDR3 protein: CASSPAPGAYEQYF. CDR3 bases: TGTGCCAGCAGCCCCGCGCCAGGGGCCTACGAGCAGTACTTC.

This chain connects TRBV15 to TRBJ2-6; no reliable D call. Germline CDR1 is LNHNV and CDR2 is YYDKDF (reference sequence). The CDR3 loop spans 17 amino acids. With 1 base removed from V and 0 bases from J, the gap between germline ends came to 10 bases. The CDR3 reads CATSRVSPGSGANVLTF. DNA for the CDR3: TGTGCCACCAGCAGAGTTTCCCCCGGCTCTGGGGCCAACGTCCTGACTTTC.

The chain is built from TRBV6-6 and TRBJ1-5, with 9 bases that match TRBD1. Germline CDR1 reads MNHNY; CDR2 reads SVGAGI (reference sequence). J was trimmed by 6 bases and V by 5 bases; bases with no gene match: 8. The CDR3 loop spans 15 amino acids. CDR3 in DNA: TGTGCCAGCAGTGGAGGGACAGGGCAGTCTCAGCCCCAGCATTTT. It is translated as CASSGGTGQSQPQHF.

In its sample, this clone was seen many times. The sample has other DNA sequences that encode this CDR3 too. The chain has TRBV11-2 and TRBJ2-5; D gene uncertain. Germline assignment: CDR1 SGHAT and CDR2 FQNNGV. The CDR3 extends over 11 amino acids. Trimming stripped 4 bases from V and 2 bases from J, with 2 bases between. The CDR3 sequence: CASSSQETQYF. Written as DNA, the CDR3 is TGTGCCAGCAGCTCACAAGAGACCCAGTACTTC.

The V gene is TRBV7-2, the J gene TRBJ2-5, with 10 bases that match TRBD2. Trimming cost V 3 bases and J 6 bases; bases outside gene matches: 7. Germline assignment: CDR1 SGHTA and CDR2 FQGNSA. The CDR3 contains 15 residues. CDR3 region: CASSLSGRAAKTQYF. The CDR3 DNA sequence: TGTGCCAGCAGCTTGAGCGGGAGGGCCGCAAAGACCCAGTACTTC.

The genes are TRBV27 and TRBJ1-1; D might be TRBD1 (5 bases). This CDR3 comprises 13 residues. Trimming left V 5 bases short and J 11 bases short, with 18 bases between. Germline V gene lookup returns CDR1 MNHEY and CDR2 SMNVEV (reference sequence). The CDR3 is CASSPSTASSAFF. The CDR3 bases are TGTGCCAGCAGTCCTTCGACAGCCTCCTCCGCTTTCTTT.

J is TRBJ2-3 and V is TRBV6-4; a weak D match, TRBD2 (6 bases). From germline, CDR1 is MRHNA and CDR2 SNTAGT. The CDR3 has 15 residues. The germline V and J ends were trimmed by 10 bases and 1 base, with 18 bases remaining between them. This CDR3 is CATKTGDGGTDTQYF. In nucleotides, the CDR3 is TGTGCCACCAAGACGGGAGATGGGGGCACAGATACGCAGTATTTT.

J is TRBJ2-7 and V is TRBV29-1; 8 positions agree with TRBD1. CDR3 size: 13 residues. CDR1 and CDR2 (germline): SQVTM, ANQGSEA. The trim removed 3 bases at V and 9 bases at J, leaving 10 bases unmatched. The CDR3 DNA reads TGCAGCGTTGATCAGGGGGCGCCGGTCGGGCAGTACTTC. The encoded protein is CSVDQGAPVGQYF.

The V gene is TRBV4-1, the J gene TRBJ2-5; TRBD1 agrees at 8 bases. Germline CDR1 is MGHRA and CDR2 is YSYEKL. The CDR3 has 19 residues. The J segment lost 7 bases and the V segment lost 4 bases, leaving 23 bases of the junction unmatched. Written as DNA, the CDR3 is TGCGCCAGCAGCCGAGGGCCGACAGGGGCCAACGGGGGTATTTTGACCCAGTACTTC. This sequence encodes CASSRGPTGANGGILTQYF.

This clone was picked up one time. This chain uses TRBV7-9 with TRBJ1-2, with TRBD1 matching over 8 bases. Trimming cost V 7 bases and J 6 bases; bases outside gene matches: 4. Germline CDR1 reads SEHNR; CDR2 reads FQNEAQ (reference sequence). This CDR3 comprises 12 residues. This chain's CDR3 is CASTTRGHGYTF. As DNA, the CDR3 is TGTGCCAGCACGACCAGGGGGCATGGCTACACCTTC. The complete variable domain, with remaining parts taken from reference TRBV7-9 and TRBJ1-2, reads DTGVSQNPRHKITKRGQNVTFRCDPISEHNRLYWYRQTLGQGPEFLTYFQNEAQLEKSRLLSDRFSAERPKGSFSTLEIQRTEQGDSAMYLCASTTRGHGYTFGSGTRLTVV.

The V call is TRBV6-6, the J call TRBJ1-4; D might be TRBD1 (6 bases). V dropped 4 bases and J dropped 8 bases, with 17 bases sitting between them. Germline-derived CDR1 and CDR2 are MNHNY and SVGAGI (reference sequence). CDR3 length equals 15 residues. As DNA, the CDR3 is TGTGCCAGCAGTTCCCCCCCGGGGGCCCGAGAAAAACTGTTTTTT. Its protein is CASSSPPGAREKLFF.

In regard to this clone: Distinct nucleotide sequences in the sample also encode this CDR3. The chain couples TRBV28 to TRBJ2-3; D unresolved. The length of the CDR3 is 13 residues. Between the trimmed V and J ends, which lost 6 bases and 1 base, there was a span of 8 bases. The V gene's germline CDR1 is MDHEN and CDR2 SYDVKM. CDR3 protein: CASRPQGTDTQYF. As DNA, the CDR3 is TGTGCCAGCAGGCCCCAAGGCACAGATACGCAGTATTTT.

This clone was detected only a few times. This chain connects TRBV25-1 to TRBJ1-5, with D unresolved. The length of the CDR3 is 13 residues. In germline, CDR1 is MGHDK, CDR2 SYGVNS. V lost 11 bases and J lost 3, with 14 bases in between. The CDR3 is CAAGGQNNQPQHF. The CDR3 coding sequence is TGTGCCGCCGGCGGCCAGAACAATCAGCCCCAGCATTTT. Full variable domain (missing parts from reference TRBV25-1 and TRBJ1-5): EADIYQTPRYLVIGTGKKITLECSQTMGHDKMYWYQQDPGMELHLIHYSYGVNSTEKGDLSSESTVSRIRTEHFPLTLESARPSHTSQYLCAAGGQNNQPQHFGDGTRLSIL.

The V and J genes are TRBV6-6 and TRBJ1-1; perhaps TRBD1 as D (5 bases). Germline V gives CDR1 MNHNY, CDR2 SVGAGI (reference sequence). The CDR3 has 12 amino acids. The CDR3 coding sequence is TGTGCAGCGGGGGAGGCGGACACTGAAGCTTTCTTT. Residues: CAAGEADTEAFF.